This passage covers 24 T cell receptor beta chains from one sample sequenced in a study of high-grade serous ovarian cancer treatment subgroups. The tumor samples were collected prior to definitive surgery or chemotherapy. Produced via immunoSEQ multiplex PCR; TCRdb's table is partial and in-frame only. The sample has approximately 2,000 clones, under 80% seen once. Sequencing was performed on tumor tissue. These receptors originate from a human donor with high-grade serous ovarian cancer.

V gene TRBV7-2 combines with J gene TRBJ2-7; D possibly corresponds to TRBD1 (6 bases). V lost 7 bases to trimming and J lost 4 bases, with 17 bases between them. Germline V gene sequence: CDR1 SGHTA, CDR2 FQGNSA. CDR3 length: 14 residues. The CDR3 DNA sequence: TGTGCCAGCACCAAGCCGGGACACTCATACGAGCAGTACTTC. It specifies CASTKPGHSYEQYF.

The genes are TRBV5-1 and TRBJ1-2; 7 bases fit TRBD1. Trimming cost V 4 bases and J 5 bases; bases outside gene matches: 14. Germline CDR1 reads SGHRS; CDR2 reads YFSETQ. The CDR3 consists of 16 residues. CDR3 nucleotides: TGCGCCAGCAGCCGTGGACAGGCGCTCTTAAGTTATGGCTACACCTTC. Residues: CASSRGQALLSYGYTF. Together with reference TRBV5-1 and TRBJ1-2, the CDR3 gives the full variable domain: KAGVTQTPRYLIKTRGQQVTLSCSPISGHRSVSWYQQTPGQGLQFLFEYFSETQRNKGNFPGRFSGRQFSNSRSEMNVSTLELGDSALYLCASSRGQALLSYGYTFGSGTRLTVV.

The chain carries TRBV27 and TRBJ1-1; possible D gene TRBD1, 5 bases. The CDR3 length is 14 residues. V gave up 4 bases and J gave up 5 bases, with 14 bases separating them. Germline V gene sequence: CDR1 MNHEY, CDR2 SMNVEV (reference sequence). Here the CDR3 DNA reads TGTGCCAGCAGTTCCATCGGGGCCGGGACTGAAGCTTTCTTT. Encoded protein: CASSSIGAGTEAFF.

The rearrangement uses TRBV10-1 and TRBJ2-5, with 9 bases identical to TRBD2. The J segment lost 3 bases and the V segment lost 6 bases, leaving 11 bases of the junction unmatched. CDR1 is WNHNN and CDR2 is SYGVQD in the germline V gene (reference sequence). CDR3 length: 16 residues. CDR3: CASSPGRASGEETQYF. CDR3 in DNA: TGCGCCAGCAGCCCTGGTAGGGCTAGCGGGGAAGAGACCCAGTACTTC.

The V call is TRBV6-1, the J call TRBJ1-4; no clear D. Trimming pared 2 bases from V and 4 bases from J, leaving 8 bases between. The CDR3 spans 14 residues. Germline CDR1 is MNHNS and CDR2 is SASEGT. The CDR3 DNA follows: TGTGCCAGCAGTGAAACCTGGAGTAATGAAAAACTGTTTTTT. Encoded protein: CASSETWSNEKLFF.

This clone was found a few times. The chain couples TRBV7-9 to TRBJ1-2; D is perhaps TRBD1 (5 bases). The CDR3 extends over 15 amino acids. V lost 1 base to trimming and J lost 5 bases, with 14 bases between them. Per germline, CDR1 SEHNR and CDR2 FQNEAQ (reference sequence). CDR3 amino acids: CASSLVLTGPYGYTF. The CDR3 bases are TGTGCCAGCAGCTTAGTGCTAACAGGCCCGTATGGCTACACCTTC.

The rearrangement links TRBV4-2 to TRBJ2-5; 12 nucleotides line up with TRBD1. Germline CDR1 is LGHNA and CDR2 is YNFKEQ. The CDR3 length is 16 residues. Trimming removed 1 base from V and 6 bases from J; junction bases left unmatched: 6. The CDR3 bases are TGTGCCAGCAGCCAAGCAGGGACAGGGGGCATCAAGACCCAGTACTTC. This encodes CASSQAGTGGIKTQYF.

In DNA form, the CDR3 reads TGTGCCAGCAGAGGACAGGGAGGCGAAAAACTGTTTTTT. Encoded protein: CASRGQGGEKLFF. This chain uses TRBV27 with TRBJ1-4; 8 positions match TRBD1. V lost 6 bases, J lost 8 bases, and 5 bases stayed unmatched. The CDR3 has 13 residues. Germline CDR1 is MNHEY and CDR2 is SMNVEV (reference sequence).

This clone has a handful of counts. The V call is TRBV2, the J call TRBJ2-2; 13 bases are shared with TRBD2. The CDR3 has 13 residues. Germline values: CDR1 SNHLY, CDR2 FYNNEI. The J segment lost 8 bases and the V segment lost 9 bases, leaving 3 bases of the junction unmatched. This CDR3 reads CASQGLAGGELFF. The CDR3 nucleotides read TGTGCCAGTCAGGGACTAGCGGGAGGGGAGCTGTTTTTT.

This chain uses TRBV27 with TRBJ2-6, with D perhaps TRBD1 (5 bases). This CDR3 has 16 amino acids. Germline V gene data show CDR1 as MNHEY and CDR2 as SMNVEV (reference sequence). Trimming removed 0 bases from V and 0 bases from J, with 6 bases in between. The CDR3 loop reads CASSLSDSSGANVLTF. The CDR3 DNA follows: TGTGCCAGCAGTTTATCAGACAGCTCTGGGGCCAACGTCCTGACTTTC.

This chain connects TRBV10-3 to TRBJ2-7; D perhaps matches TRBD2 (5 bases). The CDR3 has 14 amino acids. The germline V gene has CDR1 ENHRY and CDR2 SYGVKD. V lost 5 bases and J 4 bases, leaving 15 bases between the germline ends. The CDR3 protein is CAISKLEGSYEQYV. Written as DNA, the CDR3 is TGTGCCATCAGTAAATTAGAGGGATCTTACGAGCAGTACGTC.

This chain links TRBV6-1 with TRBJ1-1, with 7 bases matching TRBD1. Unmatched junction bases numbered 16, after V lost 6 bases and J lost 6 bases. The CDR3 length is 16 residues. Germline V gene data show CDR1 as MNHNS and CDR2 as SASEGT. Written as DNA, the CDR3 is TGTGCCAGCAGCGAACTCCAGACAGGGAGTTATTCTGAAGCTTTCTTT. It codes for CASSELQTGSYSEAFF.

Only a few counts were recorded for this clone. The chain recombines TRBV7-9 with TRBJ2-7; the D is unclear. The germline V gene has CDR1 SEHNR and CDR2 FQNEAQ (reference sequence). V shed 3 bases and J shed 6 bases, with 15 bases lying between them. CDR3 size: 14 residues. For the CDR3, the DNA is TGTGCCAGCAGCTTGGGTAGTACGGTCCTCGAGCAGTACTTC. The encoded protein is CASSLGSTVLEQYF.

V is TRBV7-9 and J is TRBJ2-2; 7 nucleotides agree with TRBD1. There are 13 residues in the CDR3. CDR1 and CDR2 (germline): SEHNR, FQNEAQ (reference sequence). The V segment lost 3 bases and the J segment 9 bases; nucleotides outside the gene matches: 4. The CDR3 reads CASSLGDSRELFF. CDR3 bases: TGTGCCAGCAGCTTGGGGGACAGCCGGGAGCTGTTTTTT.

Only a few counts were recorded for this clone. The chain is built from TRBV19 and TRBJ1-1; no definite D call. CDR1 and CDR2 from the germline V gene are LNHDA and SQIVND (reference sequence). CDR3 length equals 15 residues. V lost 3 bases and J 3 bases, leaving 14 bases between the germline ends. CDR3 sequence: CASSMGRARDTEAFF. The CDR3 DNA sequence: TGTGCCAGTAGTATGGGTAGGGCCCGGGACACTGAAGCTTTCTTT. Using reference TRBV19 and TRBJ1-1 for the parts outside the CDR3, the full variable domain is DGGITQSPKYLFRKEGQNVTLSCEQNLNHDAMYWYRQDPGQGLRLIYYSQIVNDFQKGDIAEGYSVSREKKESFPLTVTSAQKNPTAFYLCASSMGRARDTEAFFGQGTRLTVV.

In its sample, this clone was seen once. This chain uses TRBV10-3 with TRBJ2-7; 10 nucleotides align to TRBD1. Trimming at V came to 4 bases and at J to 4 bases, leaving 10 bases not matched to a gene. The CDR3 is 16 amino acids. Germline V gene sequence: CDR1 ENHRY, CDR2 SYGVKD. CDR3 protein: CAISAEVGTGVYEQYF. As DNA, the CDR3 is TGTGCCATCAGTGCCGAGGTAGGGACAGGGGTATACGAGCAGTACTTC.

J is TRBJ1-1 and V is TRBV6-4, with 7 bases matching TRBD1. The CDR3 is 14 amino acids. The V segment lost 6 bases and the J segment 4 bases; nucleotides outside the gene matches: 8. CDR1 is MRHNA, CDR2 SNTAGT, per germline. The CDR3 sequence: CASSEYRGATEAFF. DNA of the CDR3: TGTGCCAGCAGCGAGTACAGGGGAGCCACTGAAGCTTTCTTT.

This clone came up a few times. The rearrangement links TRBV5-1 to TRBJ2-3, with 7 bases matching TRBD1. The germline V gene has CDR1 SGHRS and CDR2 YFSETQ. The CDR3 runs 16 residues. Losses at the gene ends were 0 bases for V and 2 bases for J; bases not matched to a gene: 6. The DNA of the CDR3 is TGCGCCAGCAGCTTGGGACGAACAGGGGTCACAGATACGCAGTATTTT. Protein: CASSLGRTGVTDTQYF.

The chain employs TRBV7-8 and TRBJ2-7; TRBD1 is a possible D gene (5 bases). Looked up from germline, CDR1 is SGHVS and CDR2 is FQNEAQ. CDR3 size: 18 residues. Trimming stripped 0 bases from V and 4 bases from J, with 22 bases between. CDR3 nucleotides: TGTGCCAGCAGCTTAGCCCCTGCGGACACGGTGACTCCTTACGAGCAGTACTTC. Its protein product is CASSLAPADTVTPYEQYF.

This clone was found once. J is TRBJ1-4 and V is TRBV6-5; TRBD1 might be the D (6 bases). V was clipped by 6 bases and J by 3 bases, with 14 bases between them. The CDR3 length is 15 residues. Germline-derived CDR1 and CDR2 are MNHEY and SVGAGI. The CDR3 sequence: CASRRNREANEKLFF. The CDR3 DNA is TGTGCCAGCAGGCGAAACAGGGAGGCTAATGAAAAACTGTTTTTT.

CDR3 protein: CASREIGAETYNEQFF. DNA for the CDR3: TGTGCCAGCAGGGAAATAGGGGCGGAGACATACAATGAGCAGTTCTTC. The J gene is TRBJ2-1, the V gene TRBV2; TRBD1 might be the D (5 bases). CDR1 and CDR2 (germline): SNHLY, FYNNEI. The V and J ends lost 6 bases and 4 bases respectively, with 19 bases between them. The CDR3 extends over 16 amino acids.

This chain joins TRBV15 and TRBJ2-2, with a weak D call TRBD2 (6 bases). With 0 bases removed from V and 6 bases from J, the gap between germline ends came to 11 bases. This CDR3 is 15 amino acids long. Germline V gives CDR1 LNHNV, CDR2 YYDKDF (reference sequence). The CDR3 loop is CATSRELAGPGELFF. In nucleotides, the CDR3 is TGTGCCACCAGCAGAGAACTAGCCGGGCCCGGGGAGCTGTTTTTT. Combining the CDR3 with reference TRBV15 and TRBJ2-2 gives the whole variable domain DAMVIQNPRYQVTQFGKPVTLSCSQTLNHNVMYWYQQKSSQAPKLLFHYYDKDFNNEADTPDNFQSRRPNTSFCFLDIRSPGLGDTAMYLCATSRELAGPGELFFGEGSRLTVL.

This chain connects TRBV4-2 to TRBJ1-4; TRBD1 is a possible D gene (6 bases). Germline-derived CDR1 and CDR2 are LGHNA and YNFKEQ. V was cut by 0 bases and J by 5 bases, with 7 bases left in between. The CDR3 length is 14 residues. The CDR3 reads CASSQETGNEKLFF. DNA of the CDR3: TGTGCCAGCAGCCAAGAGACAGGAAATGAAAAACTGTTTTTT.

The chain employs TRBV28 and TRBJ2-1; 11 bases match TRBD2. Germline trimming cut 7 bases from V and 6 bases from J; bases unmatched to any gene: 8. The V gene's germline CDR1 is MDHEN and CDR2 SYDVKM. The CDR3 sequence is 15 residues long. CDR3 DNA sequence: TGTGCCAGCACCAAAATAGCGGGAGGGCCCAATGAGCAGTTCTTC. It codes for CASTKIAGGPNEQFF. Together with reference TRBV28 and TRBJ2-1, the CDR3 gives the full variable domain: DVKVTQSSRYLVKRTGEKVFLECVQDMDHENMFWYRQDPGLGLRLIYFSYDVKMKEKGDIPEGYSVSREKKERFSLILESASTNQTSMYLCASTKIAGGPNEQFFGPGTRLTVL.